The 13 T cell receptor beta chains in this list originate from one sample, sequenced in a study of blood T cells in healthy people across ages. Through a sample-barcoded 5' primer and a J-beta primer mix, a second PCR was run for about 6 to 11 cycles. MiXCR, run by TCRdb on the 5' RACE reads, gives a single entry per CDR3 protein. The top ten clones hold over 3.5% of a sample with over a million distinct CDR3 sequences, about 42% of them seen once. The sample taken for sequencing was blood. The receptors were gathered from a woman in her late teens or twenties in good health.

This clonotype was detected ten times or more. V and J are TRBV29-1 and TRBJ2-1; TRBD2 is a possible D gene (5 bases). CDR1 is SQVTM, CDR2 ANQGSEA, per germline. The CDR3 length is 12 residues. V was shortened by 8 bases and J by 9 bases, with 17 bases between the two germline ends. The CDR3 sequence is CSSWGLEAEQFF. Written as DNA, the CDR3 is TGCAGCTCCTGGGGATTGGAGGCTGAGCAGTTCTTC.

V is TRBV20-1 and J is TRBJ2-4, with 10 bases fitting TRBD2. Gene TRBJ2-7 matches the end of the DNA better, so the J call may be wrong. The CDR3 extends over 18 amino acids. CDR1 DFQATT and CDR2 SNEGSKA come from the germline V gene (reference sequence). The CDR3 nucleotides read TGCAGTGCCAGAATTCTAGCGGGAGTAGGGGCGGGATCCTACGAGCAGTACTTC. It is translated as CSARILAGVGAGSYEQYF.

This clonotype appeared a few times. The CDR3 loop reads CASSYVSVRYNEQFF. The CDR3 region has the DNA TGTGCCAGCAGTTACGTTTCTGTAAGGTACAATGAGCAGTTCTTC. V gene TRBV6-2 or TRBV6-3 combines with J gene TRBJ2-1; no clear D gene. V lost 2 bases to trimming and J lost 4 bases, with 12 bases between them. The CDR3 contains 15 residues. The germline gives CDR1 MNHEY, CDR2 SVGEGT.

The rearrangement uses TRBV25-1 and TRBJ2-1; D could derive from TRBD1 or TRBD2 (6 bases each). V lost 4 bases to trimming and J lost 12 bases, with 19 bases between them. The CDR3 runs 14 residues. Per germline, CDR1 MGHDK and CDR2 SYGVNS. CDR3 region: CASSGPNPGATQFF. The CDR3 DNA sequence: TGTGCCAGCAGTGGCCCTAATCCGGGGGCTACGCAGTTCTTC.

The chain uses TRBV27 and TRBJ1-5; 7 nucleotides line up with TRBD1. This CDR3 is 16 amino acids long. Trimming at V came to 6 bases and at J to 5 bases, leaving 13 bases not matched to a gene. The germline gives CDR1 MNHEY, CDR2 SMNVEV (reference sequence). CDR3 sequence reads: CASSRTGSFLDQPQHF. CDR3 nucleotides: TGTGCCAGCAGCCGGACAGGATCCTTTCTTGATCAGCCCCAGCATTTT.

At least ten counts were recorded for this clonotype. The chain couples TRBV12-3 or TRBV12-4 to TRBJ2-5; D is unresolved. V was cut by 3 bases and J by 1 base, with 9 bases left in between. The length of the CDR3 is 14 residues. The CDR3: CASSFGVTQETQYF. The DNA of the CDR3 is TGTGCCAGCAGTTTTGGTGTCACCCAAGAGACCCAGTACTTC.

To note about this clonotype: At one of its ends the junction is not consistent with the germline gene, which may arise from a read error. The chain couples TRBV27 to TRBJ2-3; D may be TRBD2 (6 bases). The CDR3 length is 13 residues. CDR1 is MNHEY and CDR2 is SMNVEV in the germline V gene (reference sequence). CDR3 in DNA: TGTGCCAGCGGTTTCGGGAGCCTAGATACGCAGTATTTT. Its translation: CASGFGSLDTQYF.

The rearrangement joins TRBV4-3 to TRBJ2-6; tentative D call: TRBD1 (5 bases). V lost 0 bases and J lost 0, with 12 bases in between. The V gene's germline CDR1 is LGHNA and CDR2 YSLEER. The CDR3 is 18 amino acids. Here the CDR3 DNA reads TGCGCCAGCAGCCAAGAATGGGCGCAGGGCTCTGGGGCCAACGTCCTGACTTTC. Its protein product is CASSQEWAQGSGANVLTF.

This clonotype occurred a few times. This sequence joins TRBV27 and TRBJ2-5, with TRBD2 identical over 11 bases. The CDR3 is 16 amino acids. The V gene's germline CDR1 is MNHEY and CDR2 SMNVEV (reference sequence). Trimming cost V 5 bases and J 0 bases; bases outside gene matches: 5. The CDR3 bases are TGTGCCAGCAGTCAAGGACTAGCGGGTTACCAAGAGACCCAGTACTTC. Its protein product is CASSQGLAGYQETQYF.

This chain uses TRBV5-1 with TRBJ1-2; 9 bases agree with TRBD1. Germline V CDR1 and CDR2: SGHRS, YFSETQ. Losses at the gene ends were 3 bases for V and 4 bases for J; bases not matched to a gene: 13. CDR3 size: 17 residues. The CDR3 DNA sequence: TGCGCCAGCAGCTCCACAGGGGGCGTTAAGATTTCCTATGGCTACACCTTC. This sequence encodes CASSSTGGVKISYGYTF.

This clonotype was counted a few times. This chain connects TRBV20-1 to TRBJ2-5; perhaps D is TRBD1 or TRBD2 (5 bases each). Germline V CDR1 and CDR2: DFQATT, SNEGSKA (reference sequence). This CDR3 spans 12 amino acids. Trimming shortened V by 3 bases and J by 5 bases, and 10 bases separated the two germline ends. In DNA, the CDR3 is TGCAGTGCTAGCCAGGGCGGGGAGACCCAGTACTTC. Translated, it gives CSASQGGETQYF.

This clonotype was counted between two and nine times. The chain links TRBV7-2 to TRBJ2-1; D is unclear. Germline assignment: CDR1 SGHTA and CDR2 FQGNSA. There are 17 residues in the CDR3. Trimming shortened V by 5 bases and J by 0 bases, and 17 bases separated the two germline ends. In DNA, the CDR3 is TGTGCCAGCAGCCTTAACCCGACCCTTTACTCCTACAATGAGCAGTTCTTC. Translated: CASSLNPTLYSYNEQFF.

The chain recombines TRBV15 with TRBJ2-1; no firm D call. V was pared by 1 base and J by 8 bases, with 18 bases between. The CDR3 has 16 residues. Germline CDR1 and CDR2: LNHNV and YYDKDF (reference sequence). For the CDR3, the DNA is TGTGCCACCAGCAGAGTAGTAGCCTCTCTTGTCTATGAGCAGTTCTTC. Translating it yields CATSRVVASLVYEQFF.